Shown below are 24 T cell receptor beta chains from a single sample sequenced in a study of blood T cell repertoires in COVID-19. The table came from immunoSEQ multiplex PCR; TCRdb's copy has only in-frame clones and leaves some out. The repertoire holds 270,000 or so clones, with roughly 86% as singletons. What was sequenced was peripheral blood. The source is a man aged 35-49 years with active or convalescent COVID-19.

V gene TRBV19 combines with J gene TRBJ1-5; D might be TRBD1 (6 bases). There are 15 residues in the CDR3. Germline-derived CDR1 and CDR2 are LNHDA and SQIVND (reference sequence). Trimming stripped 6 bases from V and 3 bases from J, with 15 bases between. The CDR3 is CASSLRGLFNQPQHF. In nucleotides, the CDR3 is TGTGCCAGTAGCCTCAGGGGTCTTTTCAATCAGCCCCAGCATTTT.

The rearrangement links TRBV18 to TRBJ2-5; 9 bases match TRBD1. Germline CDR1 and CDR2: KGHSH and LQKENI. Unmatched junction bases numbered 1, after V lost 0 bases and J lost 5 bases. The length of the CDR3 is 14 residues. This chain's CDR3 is CASSPPDRGETQYF. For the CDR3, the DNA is TGTGCCAGCTCACCACCAGACAGGGGGGAGACCCAGTACTTC.

CDR3 sequence reads: CASSGQGGARSGNTIYF. The CDR3 DNA sequence: TGTGCCAGCAGTGGACAGGGTGGGGCCCGCTCTGGAAACACCATATATTTT. The chain uses TRBV6-1 and TRBJ1-3; TRBD1 aligns across 7 bases. CDR1 is MNHNS, CDR2 SASEGT, per germline. The V gene end was trimmed by 4 bases and the J gene end by 0 bases; junction bases not matched to a gene: 9. The CDR3 contains 17 residues.

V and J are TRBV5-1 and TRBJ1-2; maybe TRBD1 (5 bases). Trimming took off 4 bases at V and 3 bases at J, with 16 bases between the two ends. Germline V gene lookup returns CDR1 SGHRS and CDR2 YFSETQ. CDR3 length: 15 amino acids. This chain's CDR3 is CASSPLNPTDYGYTF. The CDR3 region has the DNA TGCGCCAGCAGCCCTCTCAATCCGACAGACTATGGCTACACCTTC.

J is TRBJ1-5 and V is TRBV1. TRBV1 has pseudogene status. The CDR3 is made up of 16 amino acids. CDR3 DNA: TGCACCAGCAGCCAAGGGCGCGGGTATAGCAATCAGCCCCAGCATTTT. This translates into CTSSQGRGYSNQPQHF.

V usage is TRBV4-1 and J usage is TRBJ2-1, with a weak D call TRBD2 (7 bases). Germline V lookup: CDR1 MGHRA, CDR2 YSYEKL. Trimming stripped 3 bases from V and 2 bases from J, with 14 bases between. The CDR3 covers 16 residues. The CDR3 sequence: CASSQGRGAPYNEQFF. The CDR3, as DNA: TGCGCCAGCAGCCAGGGTCGGGGGGCCCCCTACAATGAGCAGTTCTTC.

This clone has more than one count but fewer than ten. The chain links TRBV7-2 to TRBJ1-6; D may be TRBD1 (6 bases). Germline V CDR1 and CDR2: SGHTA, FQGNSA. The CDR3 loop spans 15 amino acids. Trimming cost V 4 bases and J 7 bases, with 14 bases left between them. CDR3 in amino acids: CASSSRQVDNSPLHF. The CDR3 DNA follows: TGTGCCAGCAGCTCAAGACAGGTTGACAATTCACCCCTCCACTTT.

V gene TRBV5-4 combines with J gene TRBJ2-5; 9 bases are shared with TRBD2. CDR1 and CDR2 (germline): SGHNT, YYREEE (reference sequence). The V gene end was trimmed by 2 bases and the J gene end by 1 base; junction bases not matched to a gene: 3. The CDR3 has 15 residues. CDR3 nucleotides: TGTGCCAGCAGCTTAGGCGGGGGGGCCCAAGAGACCCAGTACTTC. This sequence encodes CASSLGGGAQETQYF.

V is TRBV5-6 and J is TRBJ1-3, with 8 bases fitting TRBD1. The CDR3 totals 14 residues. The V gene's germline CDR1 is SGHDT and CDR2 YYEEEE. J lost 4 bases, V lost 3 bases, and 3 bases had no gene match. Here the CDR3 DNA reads TGTGCCAGCAGCTCGGACAGGGCGGGAAACACCATATATTTT. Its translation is CASSSDRAGNTIYF.

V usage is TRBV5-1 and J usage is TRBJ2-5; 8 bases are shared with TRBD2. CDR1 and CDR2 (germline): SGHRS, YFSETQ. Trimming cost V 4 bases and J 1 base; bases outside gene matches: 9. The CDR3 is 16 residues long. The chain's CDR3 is CASSLGVAGIQETQYF. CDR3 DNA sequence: TGCGCCAGCAGCCTCGGAGTAGCGGGGATCCAAGAGACCCAGTACTTC.

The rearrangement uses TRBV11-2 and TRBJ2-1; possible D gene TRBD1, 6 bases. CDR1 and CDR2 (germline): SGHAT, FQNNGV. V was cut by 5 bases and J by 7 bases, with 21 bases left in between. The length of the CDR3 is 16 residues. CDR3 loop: CASSDRSGGPGNEQFF. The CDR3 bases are TGTGCCAGCAGCGACCGAAGTGGGGGCCCGGGAAATGAGCAGTTCTTC.

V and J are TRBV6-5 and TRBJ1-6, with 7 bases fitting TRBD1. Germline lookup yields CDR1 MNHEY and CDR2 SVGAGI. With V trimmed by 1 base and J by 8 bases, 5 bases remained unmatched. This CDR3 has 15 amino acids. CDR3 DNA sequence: TGTGCCAGCAGTTACTTCAGGGGGAGCGATTCACCCCTCCACTTT. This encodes CASSYFRGSDSPLHF.

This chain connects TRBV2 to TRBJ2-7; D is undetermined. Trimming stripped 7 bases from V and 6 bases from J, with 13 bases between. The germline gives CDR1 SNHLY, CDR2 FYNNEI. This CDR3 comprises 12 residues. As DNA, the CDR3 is TGTGCCAGCACCCCAGCTCGCGGCGAGCAGTACTTC. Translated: CASTPARGEQYF.

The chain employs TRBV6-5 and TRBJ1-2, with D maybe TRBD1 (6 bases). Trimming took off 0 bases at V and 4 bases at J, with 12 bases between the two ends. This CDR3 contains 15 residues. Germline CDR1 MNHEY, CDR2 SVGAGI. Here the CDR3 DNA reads TGTGCCAGCAGTTACTCCGGGACACCTCTCTATGGCTACACCTTC. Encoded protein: CASSYSGTPLYGYTF.

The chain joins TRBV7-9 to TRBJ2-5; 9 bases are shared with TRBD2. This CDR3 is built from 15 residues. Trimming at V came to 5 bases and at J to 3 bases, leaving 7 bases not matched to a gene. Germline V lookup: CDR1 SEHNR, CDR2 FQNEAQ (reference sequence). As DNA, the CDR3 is TGTGCCAGCAGCCGGCGACTAGCGGAAAAAGAGACCCAGTACTTC. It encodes CASSRRLAEKETQYF.

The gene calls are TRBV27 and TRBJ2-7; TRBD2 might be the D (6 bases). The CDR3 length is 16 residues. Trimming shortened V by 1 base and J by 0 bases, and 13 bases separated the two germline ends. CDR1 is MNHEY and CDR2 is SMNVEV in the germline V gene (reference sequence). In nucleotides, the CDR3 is TGTGCCAGCAGTTTATTTGCCGGGGGAAGCTCCTACGAGCAGTACTTC. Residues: CASSLFAGGSSYEQYF.

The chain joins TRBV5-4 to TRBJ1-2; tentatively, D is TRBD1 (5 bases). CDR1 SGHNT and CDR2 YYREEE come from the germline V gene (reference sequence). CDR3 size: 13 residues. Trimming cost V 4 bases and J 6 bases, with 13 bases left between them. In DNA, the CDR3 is TGTGCCAGCAGCCCGGCGGGGCTGGATGGCTACACCTTC. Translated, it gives CASSPAGLDGYTF.

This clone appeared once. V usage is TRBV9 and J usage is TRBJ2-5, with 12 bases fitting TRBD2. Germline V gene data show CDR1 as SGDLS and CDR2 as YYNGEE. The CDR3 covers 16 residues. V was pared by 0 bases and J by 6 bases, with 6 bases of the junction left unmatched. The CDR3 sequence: CASSVASGGAGQTQYF. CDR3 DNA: TGTGCCAGCAGCGTAGCTAGCGGGGGGGCCGGTCAGACCCAGTACTTC. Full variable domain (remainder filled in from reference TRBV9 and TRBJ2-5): DSGVTQTPKHLITATGQRVTLRCSPRSGDLSVYWYQQSLDQGLQFLIQYYNGEERAKGNILERFSAQQFPDLHSELNLSSLELGDSALYFCASSVASGGAGQTQYFGPGTRLLVL.

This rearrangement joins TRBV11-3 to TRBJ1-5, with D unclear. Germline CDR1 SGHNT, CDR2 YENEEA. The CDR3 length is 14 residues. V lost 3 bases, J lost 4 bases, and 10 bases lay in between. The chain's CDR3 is CASSFRGGNQPQHF. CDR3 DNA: TGTGCCAGCAGCTTCCGGGGTGGTAATCAGCCCCAGCATTTT.

For the CDR3, the DNA is TGTGCCAGTAGTGCATCACAGGGGCCGGATACGCAGTATTTT. It specifies CASSASQGPDTQYF. This chain uses TRBV19 with TRBJ2-3, with TRBD1 matching over 7 bases. With V trimmed by 5 bases and J by 6 bases, 8 bases remained unmatched. Per germline, CDR1 LNHDA and CDR2 SQIVND (reference sequence). The CDR3 has 14 amino acids.

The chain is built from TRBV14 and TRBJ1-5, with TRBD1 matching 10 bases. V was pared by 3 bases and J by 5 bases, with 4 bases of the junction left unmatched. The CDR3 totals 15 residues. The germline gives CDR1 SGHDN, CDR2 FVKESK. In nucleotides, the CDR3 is TGTGCCAGCAGCCACTCGACAGGGGGCCATCAGCCCCAGCATTTT. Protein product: CASSHSTGGHQPQHF.

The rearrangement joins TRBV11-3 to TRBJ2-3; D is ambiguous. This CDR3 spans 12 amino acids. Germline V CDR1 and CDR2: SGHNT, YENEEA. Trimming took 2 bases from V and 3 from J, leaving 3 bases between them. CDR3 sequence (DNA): TGTGCCAGCAGCTTACGTACAGATACGCAGTATTTT. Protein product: CASSLRTDTQYF.

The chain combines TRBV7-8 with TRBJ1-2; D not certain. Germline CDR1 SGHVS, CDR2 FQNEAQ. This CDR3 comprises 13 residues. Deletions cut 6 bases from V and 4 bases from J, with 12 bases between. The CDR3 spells CASSLPAGYGYTF. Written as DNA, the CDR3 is TGTGCCAGCAGTCTTCCCGCGGGCTATGGCTACACCTTC. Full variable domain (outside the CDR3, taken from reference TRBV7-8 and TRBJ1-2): GAGVSQSPRYKVAKRGQDVALRCDPISGHVSLFWYQQALGQGPEFLTYFQNEAQLDKSGLPSDRFFAERPEGSVSTLKIQRTQQEDSAVYLCASSLPAGYGYTFGSGTRLTVV.

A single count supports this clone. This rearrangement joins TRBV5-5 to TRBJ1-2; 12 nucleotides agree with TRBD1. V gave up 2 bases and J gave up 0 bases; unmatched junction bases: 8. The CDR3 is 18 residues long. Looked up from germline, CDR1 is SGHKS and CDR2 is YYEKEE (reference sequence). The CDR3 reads CASSFTGTGGASNYGYTF. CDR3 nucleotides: TGTGCCAGCAGCTTTACCGGGACAGGGGGCGCTTCTAACTATGGCTACACCTTC.